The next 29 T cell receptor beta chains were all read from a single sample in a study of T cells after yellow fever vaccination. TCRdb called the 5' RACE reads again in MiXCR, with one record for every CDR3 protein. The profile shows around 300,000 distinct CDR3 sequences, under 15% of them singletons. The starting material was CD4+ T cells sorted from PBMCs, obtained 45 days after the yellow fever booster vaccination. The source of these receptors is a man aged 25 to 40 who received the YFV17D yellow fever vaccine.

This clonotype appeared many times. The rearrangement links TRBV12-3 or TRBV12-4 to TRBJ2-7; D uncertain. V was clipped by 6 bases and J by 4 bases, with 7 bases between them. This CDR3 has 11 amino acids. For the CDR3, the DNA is TGTGCCAGCAGGGCTCAGTACGAGCAGTACTTC. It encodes CASRAQYEQYF.

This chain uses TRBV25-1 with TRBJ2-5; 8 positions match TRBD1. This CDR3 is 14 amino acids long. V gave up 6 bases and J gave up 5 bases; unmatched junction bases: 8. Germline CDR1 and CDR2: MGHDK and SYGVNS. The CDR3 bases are TGTGCCAGCAGGGCCAGGGGGCTGGGGGAGACCCAGTACTTC. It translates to CASRARGLGETQYF.

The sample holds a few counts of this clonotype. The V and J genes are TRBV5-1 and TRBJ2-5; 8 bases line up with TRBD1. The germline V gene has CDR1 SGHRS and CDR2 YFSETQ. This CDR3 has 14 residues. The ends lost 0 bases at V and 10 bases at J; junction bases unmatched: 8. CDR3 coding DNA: TGCGCCAGCAGCTTGGGGGCAGGGGGCCGGGACCAGTACTTC. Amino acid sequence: CASSLGAGGRDQYF.

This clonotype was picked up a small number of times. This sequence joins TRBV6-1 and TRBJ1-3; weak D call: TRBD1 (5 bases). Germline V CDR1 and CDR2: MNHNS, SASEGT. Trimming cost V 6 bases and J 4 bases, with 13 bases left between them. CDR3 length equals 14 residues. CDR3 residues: CASSLAGYGNTIYF. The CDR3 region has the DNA TGTGCCAGCAGCCTAGCAGGGTACGGAAACACCATATATTTT.

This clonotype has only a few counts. The chain's CDR3 is CASSFPTAAGETQYF. The CDR3 region has the DNA TGTGCCAGCAGTTTCCCGACAGCAGCGGGAGAGACCCAGTACTTC. The chain combines TRBV28 with TRBJ2-5, with D possibly matching TRBD2 (6 bases). The CDR3 sequence is 15 residues long. Trimming removed 3 bases at V and 4 bases at J, with 15 bases between. Germline CDR1 is MDHEN and CDR2 is SYDVKM. Based on the CDR3 plus reference TRBV28 and TRBJ2-5, the full variable domain is DVKVTQSSRYLVKRTGEKVFLECVQDMDHENMFWYRQDPGLGLRLIYFSYDVKMKEKGDIPEGYSVSREKKERFSLILESASTNQTSMYLCASSFPTAAGETQYFGPGTRLLVL.

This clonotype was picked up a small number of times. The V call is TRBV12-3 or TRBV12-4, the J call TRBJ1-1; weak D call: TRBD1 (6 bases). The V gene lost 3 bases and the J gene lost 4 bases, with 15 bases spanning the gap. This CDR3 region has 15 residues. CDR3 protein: CASSFSGAGSTEAFF. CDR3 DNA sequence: TGTGCCAGCAGTTTTTCGGGGGCAGGGAGCACTGAAGCTTTCTTT.

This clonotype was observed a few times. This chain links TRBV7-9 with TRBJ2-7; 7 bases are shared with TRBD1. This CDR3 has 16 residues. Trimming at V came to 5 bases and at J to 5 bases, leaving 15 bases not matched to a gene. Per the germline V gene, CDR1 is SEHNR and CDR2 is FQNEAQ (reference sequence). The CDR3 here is CASSVDRTGLAHEQYF. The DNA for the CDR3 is TGTGCCAGCAGCGTAGACCGGACAGGTCTAGCCCACGAGCAGTACTTC. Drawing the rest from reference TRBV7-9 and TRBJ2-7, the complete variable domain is DTGVSQNPRHKITKRGQNVTFRCDPISEHNRLYWYRQTLGQGPEFLTYFQNEAQLEKSRLLSDRFSAERPKGSFSTLEIQRTEQGDSAMYLCASSVDRTGLAHEQYFGPGTRLTVT.

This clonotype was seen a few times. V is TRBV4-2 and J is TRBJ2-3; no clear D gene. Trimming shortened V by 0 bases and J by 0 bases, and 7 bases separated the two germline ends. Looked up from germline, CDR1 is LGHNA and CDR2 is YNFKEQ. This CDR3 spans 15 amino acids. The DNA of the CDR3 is TGTGCCAGCAGCCAAGACCCGGGCAGCACAGATACGCAGTATTTT. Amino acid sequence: CASSQDPGSTDTQYF.

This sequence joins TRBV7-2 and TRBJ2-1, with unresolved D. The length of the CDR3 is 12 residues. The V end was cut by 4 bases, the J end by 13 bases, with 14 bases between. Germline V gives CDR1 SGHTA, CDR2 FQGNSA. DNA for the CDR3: TGTGCCAGCAGCTACCCGCGGCAGTATCAGTTCTTC. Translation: CASSYPRQYQFF.

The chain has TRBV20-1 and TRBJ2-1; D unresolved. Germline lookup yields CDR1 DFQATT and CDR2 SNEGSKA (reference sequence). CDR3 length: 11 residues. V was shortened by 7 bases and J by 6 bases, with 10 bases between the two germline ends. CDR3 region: CSVHRANEQFF. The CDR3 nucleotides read TGCAGTGTACATAGGGCCAATGAGCAGTTCTTC.

CDR3 sequence reads: CASSFGTSGGRYEQYF. The DNA of the CDR3 is TGTGCCAGCAGCTTCGGGACTAGCGGGGGCCGCTACGAGCAGTACTTC. The chain uses TRBV7-2 and TRBJ2-7, with TRBD2 matching 14 bases. The junction had 4 bases not matched to a gene; V was cut back by 3 bases and J by 3 bases. The CDR3 loop spans 16 amino acids. The germline gives CDR1 SGHTA, CDR2 FQGNSA.

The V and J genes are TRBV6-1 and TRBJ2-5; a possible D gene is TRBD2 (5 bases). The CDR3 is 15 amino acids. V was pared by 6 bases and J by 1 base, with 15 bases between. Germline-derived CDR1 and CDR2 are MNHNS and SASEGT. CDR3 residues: CASRWRGPGQETQYF. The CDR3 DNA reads TGTGCCAGCAGGTGGCGCGGGCCCGGCCAAGAGACCCAGTACTTC.

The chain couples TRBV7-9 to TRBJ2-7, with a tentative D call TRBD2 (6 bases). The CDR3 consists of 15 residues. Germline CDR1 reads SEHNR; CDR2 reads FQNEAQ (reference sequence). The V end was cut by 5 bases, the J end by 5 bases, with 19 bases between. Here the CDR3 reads CASSPSGGERNEQYF. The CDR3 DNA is TGTGCCAGCAGCCCCTCCGGCGGGGAAAGGAACGAGCAGTACTTC. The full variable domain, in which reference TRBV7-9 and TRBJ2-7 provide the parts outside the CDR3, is DTGVSQNPRHKITKRGQNVTFRCDPISEHNRLYWYRQTLGQGPEFLTYFQNEAQLEKSRLLSDRFSAERPKGSFSTLEIQRTEQGDSAMYLCASSPSGGERNEQYFGPGTRLTVT.

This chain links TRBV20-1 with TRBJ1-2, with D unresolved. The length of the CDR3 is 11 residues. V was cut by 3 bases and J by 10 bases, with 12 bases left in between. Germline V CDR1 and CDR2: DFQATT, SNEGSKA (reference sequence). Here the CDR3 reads CSARELRTYTF. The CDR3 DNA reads TGCAGTGCTAGGGAACTGAGGACCTACACCTTC.

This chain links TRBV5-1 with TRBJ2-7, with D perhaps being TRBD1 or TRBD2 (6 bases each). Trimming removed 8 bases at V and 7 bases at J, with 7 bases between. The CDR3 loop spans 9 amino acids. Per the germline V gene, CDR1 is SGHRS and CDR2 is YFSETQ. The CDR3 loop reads CARGGEQYF. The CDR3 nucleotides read TGCGCCAGAGGGGGGGAGCAGTACTTC.

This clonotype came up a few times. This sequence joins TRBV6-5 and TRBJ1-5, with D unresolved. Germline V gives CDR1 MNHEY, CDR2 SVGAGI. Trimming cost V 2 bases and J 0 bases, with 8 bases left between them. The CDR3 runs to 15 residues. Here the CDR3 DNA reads TGTGCCAGCAGTTACGGATGGGGTAGCAATCAGCCCCAGCATTTT. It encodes CASSYGWGSNQPQHF.

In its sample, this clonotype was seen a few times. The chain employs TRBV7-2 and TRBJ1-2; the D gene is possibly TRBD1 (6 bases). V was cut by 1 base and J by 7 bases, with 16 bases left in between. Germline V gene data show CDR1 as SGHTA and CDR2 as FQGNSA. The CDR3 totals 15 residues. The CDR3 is CASSLVVGAQGGYTF. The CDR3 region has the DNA TGTGCCAGCAGCTTAGTTGTGGGGGCGCAGGGTGGCTACACCTTC.

The CDR3 DNA is TGTGCCAGCAGTGAATCGAGTAGCAGCACGCAGTATTTT. Translated, it gives CASSESSSSTQYF. The chain joins TRBV25-1 to TRBJ2-3, with D uncertain. Trimming shortened V by 1 base and J by 9 bases, and 11 bases separated the two germline ends. The CDR3 runs to 13 residues. Germline V CDR1 and CDR2: MGHDK, SYGVNS.

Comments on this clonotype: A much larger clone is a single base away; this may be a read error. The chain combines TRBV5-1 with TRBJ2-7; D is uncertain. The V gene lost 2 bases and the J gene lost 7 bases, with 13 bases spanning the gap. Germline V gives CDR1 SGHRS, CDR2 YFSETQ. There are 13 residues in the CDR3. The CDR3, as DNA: TGCGCCAGCAGCTTCGACCCGTTGGGGGAGCAGTACTTC. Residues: CASSFDPLGEQYF.

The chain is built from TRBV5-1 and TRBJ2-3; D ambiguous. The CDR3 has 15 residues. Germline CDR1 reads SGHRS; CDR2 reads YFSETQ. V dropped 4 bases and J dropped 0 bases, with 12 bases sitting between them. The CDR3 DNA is TGCGCCAGCAGCGGCTTAACAGCTAGCACAGATACGCAGTATTTT. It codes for CASSGLTASTDTQYF.

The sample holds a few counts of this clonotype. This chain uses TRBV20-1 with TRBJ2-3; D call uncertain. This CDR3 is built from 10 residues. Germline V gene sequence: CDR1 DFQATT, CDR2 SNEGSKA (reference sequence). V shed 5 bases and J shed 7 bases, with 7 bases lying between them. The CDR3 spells CSAPLHTQYF. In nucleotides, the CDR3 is TGCAGTGCTCCCCTCCATACGCAGTATTTT.

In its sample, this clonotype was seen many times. CDR3 in DNA: TGCAGTGCTAGAGATCCCTCCCCTAGCGGGAGTGGGGAGACCCAGTACTTC. Encoded protein: CSARDPSPSGSGETQYF. The J gene is TRBJ2-5, the V gene TRBV20-1; 10 bases fit TRBD2. Looked up from germline, CDR1 is DFQATT and CDR2 is SNEGSKA (reference sequence). Trimming removed 0 bases from V and 5 bases from J; junction bases left unmatched: 12. The CDR3 consists of 17 residues.

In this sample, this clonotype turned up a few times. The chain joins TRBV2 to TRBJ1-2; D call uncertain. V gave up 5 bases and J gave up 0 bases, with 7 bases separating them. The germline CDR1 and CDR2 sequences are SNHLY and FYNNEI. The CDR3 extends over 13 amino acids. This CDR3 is CASSKDSNYGYTF. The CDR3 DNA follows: TGTGCCAGCAGTAAGGATTCTAACTATGGCTACACCTTC.

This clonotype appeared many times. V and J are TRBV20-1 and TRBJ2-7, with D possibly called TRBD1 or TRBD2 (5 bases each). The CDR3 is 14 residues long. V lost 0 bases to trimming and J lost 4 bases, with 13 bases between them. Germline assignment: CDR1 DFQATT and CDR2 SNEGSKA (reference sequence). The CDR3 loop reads CSARDLRGVYEQYF. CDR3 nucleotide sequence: TGCAGTGCTAGAGATTTGAGGGGCGTATACGAGCAGTACTTC.

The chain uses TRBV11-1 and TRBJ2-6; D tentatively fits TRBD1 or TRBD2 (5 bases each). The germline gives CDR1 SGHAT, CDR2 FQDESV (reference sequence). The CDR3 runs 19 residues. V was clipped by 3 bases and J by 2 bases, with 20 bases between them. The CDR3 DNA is TGTGCCAGCAGCTTGCGAATGGGGGTCGTTGGCGCTGGGGCCAACGTCCTGACTTTC. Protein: CASSLRMGVVGAGANVLTF.

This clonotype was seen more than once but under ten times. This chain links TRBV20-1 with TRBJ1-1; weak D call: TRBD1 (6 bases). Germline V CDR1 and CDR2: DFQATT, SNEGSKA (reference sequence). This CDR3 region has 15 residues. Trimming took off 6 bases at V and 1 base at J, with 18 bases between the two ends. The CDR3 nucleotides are TGCAGTGCAAACCCGACAGGACTCGGGAACACTGAAGCTTTCTTT. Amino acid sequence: CSANPTGLGNTEAFF.

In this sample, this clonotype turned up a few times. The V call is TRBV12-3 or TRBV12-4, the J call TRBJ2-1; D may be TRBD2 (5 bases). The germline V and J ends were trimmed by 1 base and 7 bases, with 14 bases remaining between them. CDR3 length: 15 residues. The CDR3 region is CASSLDPSFMNEQFF. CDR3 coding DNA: TGTGCCAGCAGTTTAGATCCTAGCTTCATGAATGAGCAGTTCTTC.

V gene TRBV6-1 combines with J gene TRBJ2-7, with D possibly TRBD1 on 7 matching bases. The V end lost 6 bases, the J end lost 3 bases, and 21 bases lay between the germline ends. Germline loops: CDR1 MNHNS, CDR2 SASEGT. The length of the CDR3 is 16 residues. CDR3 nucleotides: TGTGCCAGCAGCGGAGGGGAGAGACAGGGTTTCTACGAGCAGTACTTC. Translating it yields CASSGGERQGFYEQYF.

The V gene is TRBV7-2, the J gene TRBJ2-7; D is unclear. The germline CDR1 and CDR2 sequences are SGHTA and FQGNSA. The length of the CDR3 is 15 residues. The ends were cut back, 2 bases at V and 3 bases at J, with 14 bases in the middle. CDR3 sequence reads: CASSLSSLIIYEQYF. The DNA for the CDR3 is TGTGCCAGCAGCTTAAGTTCCCTTATAATCTACGAGCAGTACTTC. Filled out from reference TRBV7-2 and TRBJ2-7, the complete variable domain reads GAGVSQSPSNKVTEKGKDVELRCDPISGHTALYWYRQSLGQGLEFLIYFQGNSAPDKSGLPSDRFSAERTGGSVSTLTIQRTQQEDSAVYLCASSLSSLIIYEQYFGPGTRLTVT.